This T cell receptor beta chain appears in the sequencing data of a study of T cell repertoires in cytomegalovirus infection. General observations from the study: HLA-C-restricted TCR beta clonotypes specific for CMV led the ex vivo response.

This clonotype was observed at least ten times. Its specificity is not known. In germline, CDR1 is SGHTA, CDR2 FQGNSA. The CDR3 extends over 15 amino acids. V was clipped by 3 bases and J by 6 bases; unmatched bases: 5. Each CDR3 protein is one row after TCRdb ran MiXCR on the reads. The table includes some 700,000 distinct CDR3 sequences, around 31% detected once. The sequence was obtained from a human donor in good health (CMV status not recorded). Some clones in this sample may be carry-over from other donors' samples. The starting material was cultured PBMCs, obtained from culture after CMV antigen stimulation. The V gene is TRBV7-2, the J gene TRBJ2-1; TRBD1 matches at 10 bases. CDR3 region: CASSFRQGAINEQFF. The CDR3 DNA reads TGTGCCAGCAGCTTTAGACAGGGGGCGATCAATGAGCAGTTCTTC.